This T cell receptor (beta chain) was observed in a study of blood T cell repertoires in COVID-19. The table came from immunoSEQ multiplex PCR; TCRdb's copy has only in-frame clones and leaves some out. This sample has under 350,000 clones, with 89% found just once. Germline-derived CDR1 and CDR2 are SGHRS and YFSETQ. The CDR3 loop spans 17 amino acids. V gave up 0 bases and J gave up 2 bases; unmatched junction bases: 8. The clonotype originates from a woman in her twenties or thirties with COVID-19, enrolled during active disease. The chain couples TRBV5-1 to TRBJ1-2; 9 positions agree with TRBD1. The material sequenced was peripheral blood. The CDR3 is CASSLDGTGPFNYGYTF. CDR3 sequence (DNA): TGCGCCAGCAGCTTGGACGGGACAGGGCCCTTCAACTATGGCTACACCTTC.